The clone carrying this T cell receptor (beta chain) has just a few counts. The data belong to a study of spatial heterogeneity in lung cancer. Time point described: sample taken at primary tumor resection. Unsorted tumor, nontumor lung tissue or cryopreserved PBMC supplied the whole RNA. TCRdb ran MiXCR on the 5' RACE reads and lists one entry per CDR3 protein. The data contain 40,000 to 45,000 distinct CDR3 sequences, roughly 13% of them seen just once; the ten biggest clones take up around 56%. Germline CDR1 reads SGHNT; CDR2 reads YYREEE (reference sequence). V gave up 0 bases and J gave up 4 bases; unmatched junction bases: 8. The CDR3 has 16 amino acids.

This TCR came from a male donor with early-stage non-small cell lung cancer. Sequenced here: PBMCs, sampled at surgery. The chain joins TRBV5-4 to TRBJ2-5, with 8 bases fitting TRBD2. In DNA, the CDR3 is TGTGCCAGCAGCTTGGGAGCGGCCCGGGGGGGAGAGACCCAGTACTTC. As protein: CASSLGAARGGETQYF.